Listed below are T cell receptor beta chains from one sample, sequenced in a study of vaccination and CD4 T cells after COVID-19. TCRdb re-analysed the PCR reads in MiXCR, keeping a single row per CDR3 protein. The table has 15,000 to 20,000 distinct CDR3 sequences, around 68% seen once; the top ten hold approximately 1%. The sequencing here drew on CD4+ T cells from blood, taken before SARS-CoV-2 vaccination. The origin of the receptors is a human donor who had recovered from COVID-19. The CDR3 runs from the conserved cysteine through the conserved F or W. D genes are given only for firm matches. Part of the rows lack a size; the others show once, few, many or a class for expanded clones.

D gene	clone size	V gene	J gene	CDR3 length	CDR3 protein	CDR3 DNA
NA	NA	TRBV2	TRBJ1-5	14	CASSDLSGNQPQHF	TGTGCCAGCAGCGACCTCTCGGGGAATCAGCCCCAGCATTTT
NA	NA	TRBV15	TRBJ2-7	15	CATSRGRGQSYEQYF	TGTGCCACCAGCAGAGGCAGGGGACAATCCTACGAGCAGTACTTC
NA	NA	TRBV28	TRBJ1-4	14	CASSLWGASEKLFF	TGTGCCAGCAGTTTATGGGGGGCGAGTGAAAAACTGTTTTTT
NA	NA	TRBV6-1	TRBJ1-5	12	CASSEGALPQHF	TGTGCCAGCAGTGAAGGCGCCCTGCCCCAGCATTTT
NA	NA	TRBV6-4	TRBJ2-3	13	CASSVGEADTQYF	TGTGCCAGCAGTGTGGGCGAGGCAGATACGCAGTATTTT
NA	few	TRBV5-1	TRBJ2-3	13	CASSLGQADTQYF	TGCGCCAGCAGCTTGGGACAGGCAGATACGCAGTATTTT
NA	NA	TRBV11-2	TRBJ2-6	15	CASSLYRAGANVLTF	TGTGCCAGCAGCTTATATCGCGCGGGGGCCAACGTCCTGACTTTC
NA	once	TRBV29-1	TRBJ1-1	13	CSGYKTGNTEAFF	TGCAGCGGATACAAGACAGGGAACACTGAAGCTTTCTTT
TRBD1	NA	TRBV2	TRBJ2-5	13	CASSRQGQETQYF	TGTGCCAGCAGTCGACAGGGACAAGAGACCCAGTACTTC
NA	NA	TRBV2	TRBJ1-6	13	CASSEQGESPLHF	TGTGCCAGCAGTGAACAGGGAGAATCACCCCTCCACTTT
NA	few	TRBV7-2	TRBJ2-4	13	CASSLPGENIQYF	TGTGCCAGCAGCTTACCCGGGGAAAACATTCAGTACTTC
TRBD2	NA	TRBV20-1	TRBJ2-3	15	CSAPTSGRVTDTQYF	TGCAGTGCACCGACTAGCGGGAGAGTGACAGATACGCAGTATTTT
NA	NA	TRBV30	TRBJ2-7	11	CAWSVKGLQYF	TGTGCCTGGAGTGTAAAGGGCTTGCAGTACTTC
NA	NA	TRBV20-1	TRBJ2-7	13	CSARAPLVTEQYF	TGCAGTGCTAGAGCCCCGCTTGTGACGGAGCAGTACTTC
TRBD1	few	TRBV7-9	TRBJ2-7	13	CASSDRGLYEQYF	TGTGCCAGCAGCGACAGGGGGTTGTACGAGCAGTACTTC
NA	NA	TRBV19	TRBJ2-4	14	CASSIRGRGNIQYF	TGTGCCAGTAGTATTCGGGGCAGAGGAAACATTCAGTACTTC
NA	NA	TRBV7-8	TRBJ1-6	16	CASSLGDGLRNSPLHF	TGTGCCAGCAGCTTAGGTGACGGTCTTAGGAATTCACCCCTCCACTTT
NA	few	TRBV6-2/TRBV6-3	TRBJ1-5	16	CASSYDGRRGNQPQHF	TGTGCCAGCAGTTACGACGGAAGGAGAGGCAATCAGCCCCAGCATTTT
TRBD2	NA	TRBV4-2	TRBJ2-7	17	CASSQPLASGRVYEQYF	TGTGCCAGCAGCCAACCCTTAGCTAGCGGGAGAGTCTACGAGCAGTACTTC
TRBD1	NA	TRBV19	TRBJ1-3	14	CASRLQGNGNTIYF	TGTGCCAGTAGACTACAGGGGAATGGAAACACCATATATTTT
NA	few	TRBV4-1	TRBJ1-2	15	CASSQPLRASYGYTF	TGCGCCAGCAGCCAACCCCTCCGGGCGAGCTATGGCTACACCTTC
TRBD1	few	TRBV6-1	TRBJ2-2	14	CASGGQGGTGELFF	TGTGCCAGCGGAGGACAGGGTGGCACCGGGGAGCTGTTTTTT
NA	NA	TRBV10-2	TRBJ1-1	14	CASRAGPSNTEAFF	TGCGCCAGCAGAGCGGGACCGTCGAACACTGAAGCTTTCTTT
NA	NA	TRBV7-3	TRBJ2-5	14	CASSLDGSKETQYF	TGTGCCAGCAGCTTAGATGGCTCAAAAGAGACCCAGTACTTC
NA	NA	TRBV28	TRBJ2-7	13	CASNLDTSYEQYF	TGTGCCAGCAACCTGGACACTTCTTACGAGCAGTACTTC
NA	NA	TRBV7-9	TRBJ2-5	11	CASSAESTQYF	TGTGCCAGCAGCGCTGAGTCGACCCAGTACTTC
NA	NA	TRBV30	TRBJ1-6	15	CAWSTGISYNSPLHF	TGTGCCTGGAGTACAGGGATCTCCTATAATTCACCCCTCCACTTT
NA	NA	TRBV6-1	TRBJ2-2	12	CASRTNAGELFF	TGTGCCAGCAGAACGAACGCCGGGGAGCTGTTTTTT
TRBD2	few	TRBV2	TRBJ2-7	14	CASSQGLAAYEQYF	TGTGCCAGCAGCCAAGGACTAGCAGCCTACGAGCAGTACTTC
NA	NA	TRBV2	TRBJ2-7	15	CASSEFLGSASEQYF	TGTGCCAGCAGTGAATTCCTCGGGAGCGCGTCCGAGCAGTACTTC
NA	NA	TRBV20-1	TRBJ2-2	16	CSANDEAPSHTGELFF	TGCAGTGCGAATGATGAGGCCCCGTCGCACACCGGGGAGCTGTTTTTT
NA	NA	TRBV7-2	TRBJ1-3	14	CASSLASSGNTIYF	TGTGCCAGCAGCTTAGCGAGCTCTGGAAACACCATATATTTT
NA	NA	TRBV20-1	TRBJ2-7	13	CSARMGGTYEQYF	TGCAGTGCTAGAATGGGGGGTACCTACGAGCAGTACTTC